These T cell receptor beta chains were read from a single sample in a study of blood T cell repertoires in COVID-19. The method was immunoSEQ multiplex PCR; TCRdb's version includes in-frame clones alone and lacks a portion of them. The table has around 160,000 clones, 70% to 90% seen once. Sequencing used peripheral blood. These receptors were collected from a woman between 55 and 75 years old with COVID-19, enrolled during active disease. CDR3s include the opening cysteine and the closing phenylalanine or tryptophan. For some rows the clone size is stated as once, few or many, or as a class when expanded; others skip it.

TRBV7-9	15	TRBJ1-5	NA	CASSVGTVSNQPQHF
TRBV2	11	TRBJ1-1	few	CAIRGDTEAFF
TRBV20-1	11	TRBJ1-1	NA	CSARGRTEAFF
TRBV27	17	TRBJ2-7	NA	CASSLSGSSGFNYEQYF
TRBV3-1/TRBV3-2	18	TRBJ2-7	NA	CASSQTRDRVLTAYEQYF
TRBV30	16	TRBJ1-5	NA	CAWSRARDRINQPQHF
TRBV29-1	14	TRBJ2-5	NA	CSVELATLQETQYF
TRBV6-5	15	TRBJ2-7	once	CASSYTGTGRYEQYF
TRBV4-1	16	TRBJ1-1	NA	CASSQPKGQGNTEAFF
TRBV7-8	11	TRBJ2-5	NA	CASSLLETQYF
TRBV19	13	TRBJ1-5	NA	CASSMTGSQPQHF
TRBV24-1	16	TRBJ2-5	NA	CATSDPQVGVQETQYF
TRBV11-2	18	TRBJ1-6	NA	CASSLARVRSSYNSPLHF
TRBV12-5	15	TRBJ2-2	NA	CASGLVEYGTGELFF
TRBV14	13	TRBJ2-1	NA	CASSQLASGGSIF
TRBV7-3	16	TRBJ2-5	NA	CASRSSGGWTQETQYF
TRBV27	13	TRBJ1-2	few	CASSLRTGSGYTF
TRBV19	15	TRBJ1-2	NA	CASSIDREANYGYTF
TRBV24-1	14	TRBJ1-2	NA	CATSDRTGFSGYTF
TRBV2	13	TRBJ1-4	NA	CAGSGTRNEKLFF
TRBV7-2	13	TRBJ2-7	NA	CASSFPSGYEQYF
TRBV3-1/TRBV3-2	17	TRBJ2-2	NA	CASSPLASGENTGELFF
TRBV11-3	14	TRBJ2-3	NA	CASSPHAAGDTQYF
TRBV19	13	TRBJ1-4	few	CASSINRGEKLFF
TRBV7-3	15	TRBJ2-2	NA	CASSLKGGGTGELFF
TRBV12-5	16	TRBJ1-4	NA	CASAQKKEGGGEKLFF
TRBV2	13	TRBJ2-7	NA	CASKETESYEQYF
TRBV2	17	TRBJ1-5	once	CASSERRDSYSNQPQHF
TRBV5-5	14	TRBJ1-2	NA	CASSYGQGIQGYTF
TRBV7-9	17	TRBJ1-6	NA	CASSLGKTGMWPSPLHF
TRBV29-1	14	TRBJ2-3	NA	CSVETSGGTDTQYF
TRBV30	18	TRBJ2-2	NA	CACLPGLAGAANTGELFF
TRBV6-2/TRBV6-3	16	TRBJ2-7	NA	CASSSPGGRTLYEQYF
TRBV2	18	TRBJ2-7	NA	CASSGSPKPGLAGYEQYF
TRBV5-4	17	TRBJ1-1	NA	CASSSGTGRERNTEAFF
TRBV6-4	17	TRBJ1-2	NA	CASREEGQGASNYGYTF
TRBV5-6	15	TRBJ2-7	NA	CASSFSGGASYEQYF
TRBV19	15	TRBJ2-7	NA	CASSGAQGHSYEQYF
TRBV4-1	15	TRBJ1-6	NA	CASSQESGTVSPLHF
TRBV11-1	14	TRBJ1-2	NA	CASSPSAGDYGYTF
TRBV15	16	TRBJ2-3	once	CATSRWASGNSDTQYF
TRBV6-5	14	TRBJ2-3	NA	CASSYSNRGDTQYF
TRBV3-1/TRBV3-2	13	TRBJ2-1	NA	CASSHTENNEQFF
TRBV27	18	TRBJ2-5	NA	CASSLTPGLAGLQETQYF
TRBV4-1	18	TRBJ2-7	NA	CASSQDTPWDRGRYEQYF
TRBV19	16	TRBJ2-7	once	CASSTSDRPSMDEQYF
TRBV30	14	TRBJ2-7	NA	CAWSQGASSYEQYF
TRBV6-5	12	TRBJ2-3	NA	CASSTNTDTQYF
TRBV10-3	14	TRBJ1-3	NA	CAYANSYSGNTIYF
TRBV5-5	14	TRBJ2-7	many	CASSFMPSSYEQYF
TRBV19	15	TRBJ1-4	once	CASSKTGWGNEKVFF
TRBV5-1	16	TRBJ2-2	NA	CASSLAPSGSTGELFF
TRBV7-2	18	TRBJ2-3	NA	CASSLALIVAGLTDTQYF
TRBV19	16	TRBJ2-2	NA	CASTPVGQGGTGELFF
TRBV2	14	TRBJ2-7	NA	CASKGWTGQGEQYF
TRBV5-1	16	TRBJ2-5	NA	CASSTTGLGVGETQYF
TRBV7-2	14	TRBJ1-1	NA	CASTPQGANTEAFF
TRBV28	14	TRBJ2-1	NA	CASSPPDTYNEQFF